This TCR beta chain was obtained from a study of T-cell memory formation after mild COVID-19. Across the study: TCR clusters were mostly confined to one donor each. General study findings and limits: Pre-infection memory already had some responding clones, implying cross-reactive memory joined. A second wave expanding day 15 to 37 was CD4+-biased; contracting clones were balanced.

This clonotype was observed a handful of times. Its antigen is as yet unknown. Germline CDR1 is MNHNS and CDR2 is SASEGT. This CDR3 spans 13 amino acids. V was pared by 7 bases and J by 6 bases, with 13 bases between. With constant-segment primers, 5'RACE yielded cDNA libraries of TCR alpha and TCR beta that carried sample barcodes and UMIs. TCRdb re-called the 5' RACE reads through MiXCR, storing one row per CDR3 protein. Of hundreds of thousands of distinct CDR3 sequences detected, approximately 13% appear once; the ten largest clones hold around a fifth. What was sequenced was PBMCs or a T cell subset sorted from them (not recorded which). The TCR originated in a man between 18 and 35 years old who had mild COVID-19 (a few samples of this study predate the infection). Cell type and time point are not known. This rearrangement joins TRBV6-1 to TRBJ2-1; no clear D gene. Here the CDR3 reads CASTLTRFNEQFF. In DNA form, the CDR3 reads TGTGCCAGCACCTTGACTCGATTCAATGAGCAGTTCTTC.